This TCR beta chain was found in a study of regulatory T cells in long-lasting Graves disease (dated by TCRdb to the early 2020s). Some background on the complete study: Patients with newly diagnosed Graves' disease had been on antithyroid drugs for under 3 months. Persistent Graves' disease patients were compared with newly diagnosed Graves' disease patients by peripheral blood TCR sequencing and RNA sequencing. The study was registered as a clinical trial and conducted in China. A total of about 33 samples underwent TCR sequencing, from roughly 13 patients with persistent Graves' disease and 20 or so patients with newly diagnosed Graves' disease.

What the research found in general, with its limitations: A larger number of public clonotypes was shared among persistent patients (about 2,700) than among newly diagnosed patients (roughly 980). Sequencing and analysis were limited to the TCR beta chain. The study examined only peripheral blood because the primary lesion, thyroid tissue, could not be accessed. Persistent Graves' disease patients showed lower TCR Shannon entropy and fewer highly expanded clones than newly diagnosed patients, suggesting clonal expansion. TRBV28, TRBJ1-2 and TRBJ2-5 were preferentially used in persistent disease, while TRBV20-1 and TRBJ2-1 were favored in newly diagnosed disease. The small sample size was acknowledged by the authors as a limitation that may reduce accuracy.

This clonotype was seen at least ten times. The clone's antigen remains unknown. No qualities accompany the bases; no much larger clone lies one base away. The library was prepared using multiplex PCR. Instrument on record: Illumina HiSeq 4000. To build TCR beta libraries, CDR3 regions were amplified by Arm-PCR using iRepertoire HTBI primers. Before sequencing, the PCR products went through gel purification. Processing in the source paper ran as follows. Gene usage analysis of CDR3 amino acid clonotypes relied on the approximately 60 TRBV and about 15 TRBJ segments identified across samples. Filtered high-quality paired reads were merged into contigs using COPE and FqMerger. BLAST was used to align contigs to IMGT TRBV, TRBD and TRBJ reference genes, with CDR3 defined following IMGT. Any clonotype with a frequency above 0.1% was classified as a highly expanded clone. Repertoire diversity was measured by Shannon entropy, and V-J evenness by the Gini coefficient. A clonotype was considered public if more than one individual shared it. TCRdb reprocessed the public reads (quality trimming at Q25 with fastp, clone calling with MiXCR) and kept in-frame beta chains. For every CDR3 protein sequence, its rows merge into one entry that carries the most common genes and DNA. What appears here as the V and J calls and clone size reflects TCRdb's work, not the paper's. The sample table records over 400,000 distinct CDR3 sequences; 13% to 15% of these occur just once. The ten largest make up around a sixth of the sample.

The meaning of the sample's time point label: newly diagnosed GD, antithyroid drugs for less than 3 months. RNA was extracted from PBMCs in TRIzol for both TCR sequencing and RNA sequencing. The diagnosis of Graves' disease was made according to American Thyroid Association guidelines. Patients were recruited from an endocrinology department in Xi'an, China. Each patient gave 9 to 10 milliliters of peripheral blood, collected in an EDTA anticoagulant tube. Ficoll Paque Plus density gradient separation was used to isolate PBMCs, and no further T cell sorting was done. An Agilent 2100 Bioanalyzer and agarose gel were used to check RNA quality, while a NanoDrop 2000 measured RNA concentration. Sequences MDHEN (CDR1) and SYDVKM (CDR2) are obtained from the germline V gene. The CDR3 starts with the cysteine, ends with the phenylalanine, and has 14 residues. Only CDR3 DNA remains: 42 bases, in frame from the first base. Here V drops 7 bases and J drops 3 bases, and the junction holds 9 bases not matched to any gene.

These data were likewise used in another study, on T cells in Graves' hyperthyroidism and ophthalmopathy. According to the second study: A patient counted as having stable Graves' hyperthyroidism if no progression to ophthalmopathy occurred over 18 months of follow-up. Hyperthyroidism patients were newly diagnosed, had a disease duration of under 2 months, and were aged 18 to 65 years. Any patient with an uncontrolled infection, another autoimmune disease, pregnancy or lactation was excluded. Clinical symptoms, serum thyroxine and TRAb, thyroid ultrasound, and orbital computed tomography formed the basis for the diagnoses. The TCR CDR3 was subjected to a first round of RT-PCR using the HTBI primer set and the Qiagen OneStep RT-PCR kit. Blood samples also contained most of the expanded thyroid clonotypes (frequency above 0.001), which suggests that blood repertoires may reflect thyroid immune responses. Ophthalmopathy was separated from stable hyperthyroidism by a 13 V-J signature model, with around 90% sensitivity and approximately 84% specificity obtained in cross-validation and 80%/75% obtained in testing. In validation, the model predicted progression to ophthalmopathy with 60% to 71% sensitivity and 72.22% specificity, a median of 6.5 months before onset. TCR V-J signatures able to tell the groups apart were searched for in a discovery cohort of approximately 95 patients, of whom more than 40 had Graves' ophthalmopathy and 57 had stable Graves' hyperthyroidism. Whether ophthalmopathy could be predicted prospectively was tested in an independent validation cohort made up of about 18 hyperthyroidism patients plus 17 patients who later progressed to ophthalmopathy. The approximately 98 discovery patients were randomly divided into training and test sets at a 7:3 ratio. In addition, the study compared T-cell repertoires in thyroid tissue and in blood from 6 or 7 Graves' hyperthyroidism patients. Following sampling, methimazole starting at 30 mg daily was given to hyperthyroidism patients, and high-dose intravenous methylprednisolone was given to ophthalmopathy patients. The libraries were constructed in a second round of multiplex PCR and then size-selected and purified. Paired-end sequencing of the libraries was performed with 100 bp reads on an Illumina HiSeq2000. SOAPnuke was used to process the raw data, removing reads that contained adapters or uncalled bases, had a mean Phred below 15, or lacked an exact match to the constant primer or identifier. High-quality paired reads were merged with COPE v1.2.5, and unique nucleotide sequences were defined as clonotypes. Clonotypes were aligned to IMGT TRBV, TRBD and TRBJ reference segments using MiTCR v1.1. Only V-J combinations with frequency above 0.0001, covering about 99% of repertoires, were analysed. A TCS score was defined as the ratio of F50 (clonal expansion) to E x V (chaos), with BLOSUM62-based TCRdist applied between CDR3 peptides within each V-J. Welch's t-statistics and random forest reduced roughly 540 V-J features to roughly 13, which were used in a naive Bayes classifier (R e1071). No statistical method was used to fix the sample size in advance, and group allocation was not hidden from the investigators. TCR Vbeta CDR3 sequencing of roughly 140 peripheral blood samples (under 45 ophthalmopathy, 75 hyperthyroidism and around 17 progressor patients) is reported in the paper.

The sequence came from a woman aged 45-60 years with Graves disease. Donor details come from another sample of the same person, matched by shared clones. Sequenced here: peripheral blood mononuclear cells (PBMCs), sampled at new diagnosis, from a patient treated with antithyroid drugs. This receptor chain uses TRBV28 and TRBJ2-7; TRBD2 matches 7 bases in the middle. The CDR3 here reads CASTPTSWFYEQYF. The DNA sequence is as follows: TGTGCCAGCACTCCGACTAGCTGGTTCTACGAGCAGTACTTC. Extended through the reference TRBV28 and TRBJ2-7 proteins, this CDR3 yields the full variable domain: DVKVTQSSRYLVKRTGEKVFLECVQDMDHENMFWYRQDPGLGLRLIYFSYDVKMKEKGDIPEGYSVSREKKERFSLILESASTNQTSMYLCASTPTSWFYEQYFGPGTRLTVT.